These 29 T cell receptor beta chains originate from one sample sequenced in a study of T-cell reconstitution after alpha-beta-depleted transplantation in children. The authors prepared the TCRbeta library with unique molecular identifiers. TCRdb fed the PCR reads into MiXCR, producing one record per CDR3 protein. The sample lists about 240,000 distinct CDR3 sequences, about 25% seen once, with roughly 2.6% in the top ten. The material sequenced was PBMCs, taken before TCRalphabeta/CD19-depleted stem cell transplant. The receptors originated from a girl aged 2-10 years with Fanconi anemia, due to receive a stem cell transplant.

This clonotype was seen a handful of times. CDR3 protein: CASSLPGVNNEQFF. The CDR3 coding sequence is TGTGCCAGCAGCTTACCGGGGGTTAACAATGAGCAGTTCTTC. The chain joins TRBV7-7 to TRBJ2-1; TRBD2 might be the D (6 bases). V lost 2 bases, J lost 5 bases, and 10 bases lay in between. The CDR3 length is 14 residues. Germline V gene sequence: CDR1 SSHAT, CDR2 FNYEAQ (reference sequence).

The CDR3 loop reads CSASQGAYNEQFF. The CDR3 DNA is TGCAGTGCTAGTCAGGGGGCCTACAATGAGCAGTTCTTC. The chain couples TRBV20-1 to TRBJ2-1; TRBD1 aligns across 7 bases. The CDR3 is 13 residues long. J gave up 2 bases and V 3 bases, and 1 base lay outside the gene matches. The germline V gene has CDR1 DFQATT and CDR2 SNEGSKA (reference sequence).

This clonotype was recorded at least ten times. The V call is TRBV29-1, the J call TRBJ2-4, with D possibly matching TRBD1 (5 bases). V was shortened by 1 base and J by 1 base, with 8 bases between the two germline ends. Germline lookup yields CDR1 SQVTM and CDR2 ANQGSEA. This CDR3 is 14 amino acids long. This CDR3 is CSVEVGPAKNIQYF. The DNA of the CDR3 is TGCAGCGTTGAAGTGGGGCCGGCCAAAAACATTCAGTACTTC.

The V and J genes are TRBV7-3 and TRBJ2-2; 7 nucleotides agree with TRBD2. The junction had 7 bases not matched to a gene; V was cut back by 5 bases and J by 4 bases. The CDR3 runs to 15 residues. In germline, CDR1 is SGHTA, CDR2 FQGTGA. The chain's CDR3 is CASSLGLSGTGELFF. CDR3 bases: TGTGCCAGCAGCCTGGGACTATCGGGCACCGGGGAGCTGTTTTTT.

This clonotype was detected a few times. This chain links TRBV20-1 with TRBJ2-5; TRBD2 is a possible D gene (5 bases). CDR3 length: 13 residues. The germline gives CDR1 DFQATT, CDR2 SNEGSKA (reference sequence). The V gene lost 5 bases and the J gene lost 7 bases, with 17 bases spanning the gap. The chain's CDR3 is CSAAPDPGGTQYF. The DNA of the CDR3 is TGCAGTGCTGCCCCCGACCCCGGAGGGACCCAGTACTTC.

This clonotype was found a few times. J is TRBJ2-3 and V is TRBV12-3 or TRBV12-4, with 12 bases matching TRBD2. Germline trimming cut 4 bases from V and 3 bases from J; bases unmatched to any gene: 2. This CDR3 is built from 15 residues. The CDR3 sequence is CASSSTSGRTDTQYF. As DNA, the CDR3 is TGTGCCAGCAGTTCGACTAGCGGGAGAACAGATACGCAGTATTTT.

The chain is built from TRBV27 and TRBJ1-5; 7 bases are shared with TRBD1. J was trimmed by 3 bases and V by 0 bases; bases with no gene match: 2. Germline V CDR1 and CDR2: MNHEY, SMNVEV (reference sequence). This CDR3 comprises 15 residues. CDR3 DNA: TGTGCCAGCAGTTTATCCGGACAGGCCAATCAGCCCCAGCATTTT. This encodes CASSLSGQANQPQHF.

This chain uses TRBV20-1 with TRBJ2-5; 7 bases align to TRBD2. Germline lookup yields CDR1 DFQATT and CDR2 SNEGSKA (reference sequence). V was clipped by 5 bases and J by 2 bases; unmatched bases: 11. The CDR3 has 15 amino acids. The CDR3 nucleotides read TGCAGTGCTCGCCGGACTAGTGTAACTCAAGAGACCCAGTACTTC. This gives the protein CSARRTSVTQETQYF.

This clonotype was found many times. The rearrangement links TRBV12-3 or TRBV12-4 to TRBJ1-6; 7 bases fit TRBD1. The trim removed 3 bases at V and 9 bases at J, leaving 11 bases unmatched. This CDR3 region has 16 residues. CDR3: CASSLRAQGVGSPLHF. The CDR3 DNA reads as TGTGCCAGCAGTTTGCGGGCCCAGGGGGTCGGTTCACCCCTCCACTTT.

This clonotype was detected a few times. The chain recombines TRBV28 with TRBJ2-7, with TRBD1 identical over 7 bases. Trimming cost V 6 bases and J 6 bases; bases outside gene matches: 20. The germline CDR1 and CDR2 sequences are MDHEN and SYDVKM. This CDR3 has 17 amino acids. In DNA form, the CDR3 reads TGTGCCAGCAGCACATCCGGACAGGCCTATGCCGCGCGCGAGCAGTACTTC. Translated, it gives CASSTSGQAYAAREQYF. The full variable domain, with the rest looked up from reference TRBV28 and TRBJ2-7, is DVKVTQSSRYLVKRTGEKVFLECVQDMDHENMFWYRQDPGLGLRLIYFSYDVKMKEKGDIPEGYSVSREKKERFSLILESASTNQTSMYLCASSTSGQAYAAREQYFGPGTRLTVT.

This clonotype occurred many times. The V call is TRBV21-1, the J call TRBJ2-7; the DNA was not used to check the table's D call, TRBD1. TRBV21-1 has pseudogene status. The CDR3 contains 15 residues. The CDR3 loop reads CASSKMTATSYEQYF. CDR3 sequence (DNA): TGTGCCAGCAGCAAAATGACAGCCACATCCTACGAGCAGTACTTC.

This clonotype was recorded at least ten times. The rearrangement joins TRBV20-1 to TRBJ2-7; TRBD2 matches 11 bases. Per germline, CDR1 DFQATT and CDR2 SNEGSKA (reference sequence). This CDR3 is built from 15 residues. With V trimmed by 4 bases and J by 4 bases, 9 bases remained unmatched. The CDR3 loop reads CSANPTTSGIYEQYF. Here the CDR3 DNA reads TGCAGTGCTAACCCCACGACTAGCGGGATTTACGAGCAGTACTTC.

A few counts support this clonotype. The chain uses TRBV7-2 and TRBJ2-4; maybe TRBD2 (5 bases). Between the trimmed V and J ends, which lost 6 bases and 4 bases, there was a span of 10 bases. CDR1 and CDR2 from the germline V gene are SGHTA and FQGNSA. The CDR3 is 13 amino acids. The CDR3 reads CASSIPGKNIQYF. In DNA form, the CDR3 reads TGTGCCAGCAGTATTCCGGGAAAAAACATTCAGTACTTC.

This clonotype has a handful of counts. V is TRBV5-1 and J is TRBJ1-6; D possibly corresponds to TRBD1 (5 bases). Trimming took 0 bases from V and 4 from J, leaving 8 bases between them. Looked up from germline, CDR1 is SGHRS and CDR2 is YFSETQ. The CDR3 covers 15 residues. The CDR3: CASSLEGRYNSPLHF. The CDR3 DNA reads as TGCGCCAGCAGCTTGGAGGGACGTTATAATTCACCCCTCCACTTT.

The rearrangement links TRBV20-1 to TRBJ1-2; D gene unclear. The CDR3 is 17 residues long. The germline CDR1 and CDR2 sequences are DFQATT and SNEGSKA (reference sequence). Trimming cost V 0 bases and J 1 base, with 18 bases left between them. Here the CDR3 DNA reads TGCAGTGCTAGAGATGGTGGACGGCCGACCTTTAACTATGGCTACACCTTC. This codes for CSARDGGRPTFNYGYTF.

This clonotype has more than one count but fewer than ten. The rearrangement links TRBV19 to TRBJ2-1; 14 positions match TRBD2. This CDR3 is built from 19 residues. The germline V gene has CDR1 LNHDA and CDR2 SQIVND (reference sequence). V trimming: 4 bases; J trimming: 4 bases; junction bases outside the gene matches: 12. The CDR3 loop is CASSRGRGTSGRGYNEQFF. The CDR3 DNA reads TGTGCCAGTAGTAGAGGGAGAGGGACTAGCGGGAGAGGGTACAATGAGCAGTTCTTC.

The V call is TRBV4-1, the J call TRBJ2-5; 7 nucleotides align to TRBD2. V shed 0 bases and J 2 bases; nucleotides not matched to a gene: 6. CDR3 size: 16 residues. CDR1 is MGHRA and CDR2 is YSYEKL in the germline V gene. CDR3 bases: TGCGCCAGCAGCCAAGAGGGGGGGGGATTACAAGAGACCCAGTACTTC. Translating gives CASSQEGGGLQETQYF.

This chain uses TRBV5-1 with TRBJ1-2, with 8 bases identical to TRBD1. The CDR3 runs to 18 residues. Germline assignment: CDR1 SGHRS and CDR2 YFSETQ. Germline trimming cut 6 bases from V and 0 bases from J; bases unmatched to any gene: 16. This CDR3 reads CASTDYGQGPLPNYGYTF. CDR3 DNA: TGCGCCAGCACAGATTACGGACAGGGACCGCTTCCTAACTATGGCTACACCTTC.

The sample holds a few counts of this clonotype. The chain employs TRBV4-2 and TRBJ2-7; TRBD2 matches at 10 bases. The ends lost 4 bases at V and 2 bases at J; junction bases unmatched: 2. Germline V gene data show CDR1 as LGHNA and CDR2 as YNFKEQ. The CDR3 length is 14 residues. CDR3 sequence reads: CASSLSGGTYEQYF. CDR3 DNA sequence: TGTGCCAGCAGCCTTAGCGGGGGGACCTACGAGCAGTACTTC.

This clonotype was found a few times. J is TRBJ2-3 and V is TRBV29-1; D unresolved. Germline assignment: CDR1 SQVTM and CDR2 ANQGSEA. V was pared by 5 bases and J by 3 bases, with 18 bases between. The CDR3 length is 15 residues. The CDR3 loop is CSVSDPPGITDTQYF. CDR3 DNA: TGCAGCGTTTCGGACCCGCCCGGAATTACAGATACGCAGTATTTT.

This clonotype showed up just once. J is TRBJ2-7 and V is TRBV12-3 or TRBV12-4; 14 nucleotides agree with TRBD2. The CDR3 length is 18 residues. Losses at the gene ends were 4 bases for V and 2 bases for J; bases not matched to a gene: 10. In DNA form, the CDR3 reads TGTGCCAGCAGTTCCGGGAGCAGACTAGCGGGGGGGACCTACGAGCAGTACTTC. It translates to CASSSGSRLAGGTYEQYF.

The rearrangement links TRBV29-1 to TRBJ2-2; no definite D call. The CDR3 has 12 residues. Germline V lookup: CDR1 SQVTM, CDR2 ANQGSEA. Trimming cost V 7 bases and J 1 base, with 7 bases left between them. The chain's CDR3 is CSGAGNTGELFF. Written as DNA, the CDR3 is TGCAGCGGCGCAGGGAACACCGGGGAGCTGTTTTTT.

This clonotype was recorded many times. The chain carries TRBV7-3 and TRBJ2-1; the D is unclear. The ends were cut back, 1 base at V and 4 bases at J, with 8 bases in the middle. CDR1 is SGHTA and CDR2 is FQGTGA in the germline V gene. This CDR3 is 14 amino acids long. CDR3 sequence: CASSLNSPYNEQFF. The CDR3 DNA is TGTGCCAGCAGCTTAAATTCCCCTTACAATGAGCAGTTCTTC.

This clonotype came up a few times. This rearrangement joins TRBV7-3 to TRBJ2-1; D might be TRBD1 (5 bases). The CDR3 sequence is 15 residues long. Germline V CDR1 and CDR2: SGHTA, FQGTGA. V was trimmed by 2 bases and J by 2 bases, leaving 10 bases between them. The CDR3 loop is CASSLDRQPYNEQFF. The DNA of the CDR3 is TGTGCCAGCAGCTTAGACAGACAGCCCTACAATGAGCAGTTCTTC.

The V gene is TRBV6-5, the J gene TRBJ1-2, with D tentatively TRBD1 (5 bases). V lost 1 base, J lost 4 bases, and 13 bases lay in between. The germline gives CDR1 MNHEY, CDR2 SVGAGI. This CDR3 spans 15 amino acids. The CDR3 reads CASSYLSGRFYGYTF. The CDR3 bases are TGTGCCAGCAGTTACTTATCGGGACGGTTCTATGGCTACACCTTC.

The chain combines TRBV20-1 with TRBJ2-7, with D perhaps TRBD2 (5 bases). CDR1 and CDR2 from the germline V gene are DFQATT and SNEGSKA (reference sequence). The V end was cut by 2 bases, the J end by 3 bases, with 14 bases between. This CDR3 has 14 residues. The CDR3 region is CSARPHGSLYEQYF. CDR3 bases: TGCAGTGCTAGACCACATGGGAGTCTCTACGAGCAGTACTTC.

The chain has TRBV5-1 and TRBJ1-2; D uncertain. The CDR3 is 14 amino acids. V was trimmed by 7 bases and J by 5 bases, leaving 18 bases between them. Germline V gives CDR1 SGHRS, CDR2 YFSETQ. CDR3 sequence (DNA): TGCGCCAGCCGAATGGAACCAGCAACTTATGGCTACACCTTC. Translated: CASRMEPATYGYTF.

This clonotype was counted only a few times. The chain combines TRBV7-9 with TRBJ2-7; D is perhaps TRBD1 (6 bases). The CDR3 is made up of 14 amino acids. With 0 bases removed from V and 3 bases from J, the gap between germline ends came to 9 bases. Germline V gene lookup returns CDR1 SEHNR and CDR2 FQNEAQ (reference sequence). CDR3 bases: TGTGCCAGCAGCTTAGCCCGGACAGACTACGAGCAGTACTTC. Residues: CASSLARTDYEQYF.

This clonotype was found many times. This rearrangement joins TRBV4-2 to TRBJ1-5; D is unresolved. The ends were cut back, 0 bases at V and 4 bases at J, with 4 bases in the middle. Germline V gene data show CDR1 as LGHNA and CDR2 as YNFKEQ. This CDR3 has 13 amino acids. CDR3 bases: TGTGCCAGCAGCCAAGACTGGAATCAGCCCCAGCATTTT. It specifies CASSQDWNQPQHF.